This T cell receptor beta chain came from a study of CD8 T cells in ankylosing spondylitis (dated by TCRdb to 2016 to 2017). Notes on the research overall: To find TCR variants linked to disease, the study profiled T cell receptor beta repertoires in ankylosing spondylitis patients and healthy donors. Samples of peripheral blood were taken, and for ankylosing spondylitis patients, synovial fluid was collected as well. In total, the full study cohort was made up of nearly 110 healthy donors and some 26 ankylosing spondylitis patients. Paper-wide results and their limitations: The disease-linked clones were reported to be significantly enriched in matched synovial fluid samples from ankylosing spondylitis patients. The disease-linked clones had a CD8+ phenotype and were found at relatively low frequencies in peripheral blood. Blood from ankylosing spondylitis patients appeared to be characterized by a TCR beta motif made up of about 8 highly homologous amino acid variants. Some motif variants had previously been reported in the synovial fluid and blood of reactive arthritis patients, which suggests shared mechanisms of disease initiation.

The run used an Illumina HiSeq 2500. TCR beta libraries were prepared by quantitative 5'-RACE with molecular barcodes. Per the original workflow: Disease-linked TCR variants were identified with a new computational method built on a probabilistic model of VDJ rearrangement. TCRdb ran its own pipeline on the public reads, namely fastp trimming at Q25 and MiXCR clone calling, and kept in-frame beta chains. Every entry covers one CDR3 protein and lists the most common genes and DNA from its rows. TCRdb, not the original authors, processed these V and J calls. In all, the sample holds 340,000 or so distinct CDR3 sequences, and over 12% of those were seen once. 0.9% to 1.2% of the sample rests with the top ten. Trimming removed 4 bases from V and 4 bases from J, leaving 15 bases between the germline ends. Counted from cysteine to phenylalanine, this CDR3 has 15 amino acids. The kept DNA is CDR3 alone, 45 bases in frame from the first base. The germline V gene (reference sequence) gives CDR1 as LNHDA and CDR2 as SQIVND.

A few counts support this clonotype. This clone's antigen is unknown. Base qualities are not provided; no much larger clone lies one nucleotide away. The sequence joins TRBV19 to TRBJ2-3; the D element could tentatively be TRBD1 or TRBD2, as 5 bases agree for each. Sample: blood, either unsorted or a sorted T cell fraction (not recorded which). This TCR came from a male donor with ankylosing spondylitis or in good health (not recorded which). For the CDR3, the sequence is CASSTPGRIADTQYF. The bases are TGTGCCAGTAGTACTCCGGGACGGATAGCAGATACGCAGTATTTT.